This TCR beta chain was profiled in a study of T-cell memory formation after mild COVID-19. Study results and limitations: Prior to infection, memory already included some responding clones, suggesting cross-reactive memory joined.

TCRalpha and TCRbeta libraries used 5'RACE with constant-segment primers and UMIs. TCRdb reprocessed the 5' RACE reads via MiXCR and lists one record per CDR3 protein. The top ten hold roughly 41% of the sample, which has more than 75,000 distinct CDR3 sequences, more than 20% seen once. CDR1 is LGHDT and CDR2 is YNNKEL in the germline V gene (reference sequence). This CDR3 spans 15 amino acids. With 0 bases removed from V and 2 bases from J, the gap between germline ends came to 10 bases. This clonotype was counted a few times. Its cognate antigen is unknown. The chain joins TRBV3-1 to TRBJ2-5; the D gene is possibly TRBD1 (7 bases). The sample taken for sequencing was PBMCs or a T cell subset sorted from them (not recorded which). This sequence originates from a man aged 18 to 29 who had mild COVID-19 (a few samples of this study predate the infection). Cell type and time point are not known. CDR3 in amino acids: CASSQDAGQQETQYF. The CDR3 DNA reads TGTGCCAGCAGCCAAGATGCGGGACAGCAAGAGACCCAGTACTTC.